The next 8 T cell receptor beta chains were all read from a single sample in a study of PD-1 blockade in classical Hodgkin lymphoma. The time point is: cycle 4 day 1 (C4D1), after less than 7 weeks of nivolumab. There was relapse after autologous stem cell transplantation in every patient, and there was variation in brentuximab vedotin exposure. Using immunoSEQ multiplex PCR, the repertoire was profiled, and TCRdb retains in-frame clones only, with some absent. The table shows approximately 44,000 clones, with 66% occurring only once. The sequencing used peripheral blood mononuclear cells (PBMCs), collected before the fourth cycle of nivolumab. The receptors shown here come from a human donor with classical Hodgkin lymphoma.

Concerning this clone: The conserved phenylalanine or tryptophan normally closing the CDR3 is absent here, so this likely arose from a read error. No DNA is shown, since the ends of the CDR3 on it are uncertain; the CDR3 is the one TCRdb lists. This chain's CDR3 is CASSRTPWTLERI. The chain joins TRBV28 to TRBJ2-7; TRBD1, the table's D call, was not compared with the DNA. The CDR3 totals 13 residues, both ends included. Per germline, CDR1 MDHEN and CDR2 SYDVKM.

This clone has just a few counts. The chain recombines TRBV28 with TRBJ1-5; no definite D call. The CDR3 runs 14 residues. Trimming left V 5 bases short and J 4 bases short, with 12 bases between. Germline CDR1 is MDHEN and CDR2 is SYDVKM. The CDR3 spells CASSLLQGNQPQHF. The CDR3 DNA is TGTGCCAGCAGTCTCCTACAAGGGAATCAGCCCCAGCATTTT.

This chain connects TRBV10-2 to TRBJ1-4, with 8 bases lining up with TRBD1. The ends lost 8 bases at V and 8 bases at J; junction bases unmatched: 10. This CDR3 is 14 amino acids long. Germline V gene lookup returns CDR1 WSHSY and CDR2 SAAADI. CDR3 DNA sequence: TGCGCCAGCGGCGGACAGGGAGCTAGGGAAAAACTGTTTTTT. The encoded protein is CASGGQGAREKLFF.

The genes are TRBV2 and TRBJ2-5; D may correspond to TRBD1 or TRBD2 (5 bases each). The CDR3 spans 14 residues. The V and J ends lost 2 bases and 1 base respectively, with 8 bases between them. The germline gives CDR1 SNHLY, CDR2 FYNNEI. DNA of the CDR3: TGTGCCAGCAGTGAAAGTGGGGGCCAAGAGACCCAGTACTTC. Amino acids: CASSESGGQETQYF.

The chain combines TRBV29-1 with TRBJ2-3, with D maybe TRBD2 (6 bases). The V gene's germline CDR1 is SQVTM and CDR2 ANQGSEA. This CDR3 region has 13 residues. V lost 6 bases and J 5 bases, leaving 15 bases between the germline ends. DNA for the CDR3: TGCAGCGTACCTCTGGGGGGTCTAGATACGCAGTATTTT. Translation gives CSVPLGGLDTQYF.

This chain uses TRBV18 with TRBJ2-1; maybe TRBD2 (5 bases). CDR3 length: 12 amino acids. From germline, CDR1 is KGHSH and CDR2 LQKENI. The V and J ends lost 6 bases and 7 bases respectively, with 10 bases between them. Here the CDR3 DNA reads TGTGCCAGCTCGCCGACGGGGAATGAGCAGTTCTTC. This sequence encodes CASSPTGNEQFF.

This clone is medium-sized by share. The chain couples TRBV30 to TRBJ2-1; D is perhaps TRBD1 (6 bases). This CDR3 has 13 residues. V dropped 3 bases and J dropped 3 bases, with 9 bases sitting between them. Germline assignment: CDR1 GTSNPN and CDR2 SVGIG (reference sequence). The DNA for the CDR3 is TGTGCCTGGAGAATGGACAGCTACAATGAGCAGTTCTTC. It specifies CAWRMDSYNEQFF.

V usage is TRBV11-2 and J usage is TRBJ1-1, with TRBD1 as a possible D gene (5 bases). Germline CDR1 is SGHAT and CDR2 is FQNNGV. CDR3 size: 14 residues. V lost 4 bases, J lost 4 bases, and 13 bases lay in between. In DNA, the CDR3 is TGTGCCAGCAGCTCCCTCGGCAGGGTCACTGAAGCTTTCTTT. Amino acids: CASSSLGRVTEAFF.